The T cell receptor (beta chain) described here comes from a study of T cell repertoires in ileal Crohn's disease. This CDR3 comprises 16 residues. Germline V gene sequence: CDR1 LNHDA, CDR2 SQIVND (reference sequence). V lost 5 bases, J lost 2 bases, and 9 bases stayed unmatched. Overall study findings and caveats: Clonal expansions were more frequent in active smokers than non-smokers at surgery.

Time point described: neoterminal ileum biopsy at postoperative endoscopy, about 6 months after surgery. Regarding this clone: Its antigen is undetermined.

Clones were read by immunoSEQ multiplex PCR, and TCRdb kept only the in-frame ones, dropping some. The sample has about 1,900 clones; around 88% are singletons. The specimen sequenced was ileal tissue. This TCR was recovered from an adult with Crohn's disease. The chain is built from TRBV19 and TRBJ1-5, with 7 bases that match TRBD1. The CDR3 loop reads CASSPDLTGGNQPQHF. CDR3 sequence (DNA): TGTGCCAGTAGTCCAGATTTAACAGGGGGCAATCAGCCCCAGCATTTT.